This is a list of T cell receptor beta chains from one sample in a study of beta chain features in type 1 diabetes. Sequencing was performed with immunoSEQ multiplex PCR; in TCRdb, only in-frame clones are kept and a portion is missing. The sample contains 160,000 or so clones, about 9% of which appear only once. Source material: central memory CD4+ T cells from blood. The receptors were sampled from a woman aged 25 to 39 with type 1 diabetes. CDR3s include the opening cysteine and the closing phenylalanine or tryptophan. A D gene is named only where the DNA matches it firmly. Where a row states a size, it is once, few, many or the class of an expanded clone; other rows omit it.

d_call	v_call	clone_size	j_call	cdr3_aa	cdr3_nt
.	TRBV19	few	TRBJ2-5	CASRQMTQGNQETQYF	TGTGCCAGTAGGCAGATGACGCAGGGGAACCAAGAGACCCAGTACTTC
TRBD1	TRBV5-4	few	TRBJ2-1	CASSAGTGGYNEQFF	TGTGCCAGCAGCGCCGGGACAGGGGGCTACAATGAGCAGTTCTTC
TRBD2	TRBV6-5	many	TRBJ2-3	CASSRQRGHTDTQYF	TGTGCCAGCAGTAGACAGCGGGGCCACACAGATACGCAGTATTTT
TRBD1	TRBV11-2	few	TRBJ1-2	CASSSGQLNYGYTF	TGTGCCAGCAGCTCGGGACAGCTCAACTATGGCTACACCTTC
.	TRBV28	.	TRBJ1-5	CASRPIGGYGNQPQHF	TGTGCCAGCAGACCTATTGGCGGGTATGGCAATCAGCCCCAGCATTTT
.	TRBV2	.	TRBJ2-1	CASSDNSPRDEQFF	TGTGCCAGCAGTGACAACTCACCTCGAGATGAGCAGTTCTTC
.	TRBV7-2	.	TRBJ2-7	CASSLAHQPRQYEQYF	TGTGCCAGCAGCTTAGCTCATCAGCCCCGACAGTACGAGCAGTACTTC
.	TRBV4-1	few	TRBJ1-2	CASSRGPSQGGYTF	TGCGCCAGCAGCCGGGGCCCAAGTCAAGGTGGCTACACCTTC
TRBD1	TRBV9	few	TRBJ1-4	CASSANTGQLEKLFF	TGTGCCAGCAGCGCAAATACGGGACAGTTGGAAAAACTGTTTTTT
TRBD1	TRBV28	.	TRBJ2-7	CASLSGTGSYEQYF	TGTGCCAGTCTCTCCGGGACAGGCTCCTACGAGCAGTACTTC
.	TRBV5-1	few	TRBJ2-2	CASSFLLNTGELFF	TGCGCCAGCAGCTTCCTCTTGAACACCGGGGAGCTGTTTTTT
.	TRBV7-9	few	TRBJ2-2	CASSLMGGTGELFF	TGTGCCAGCAGCTTAATGGGGGGAACCGGGGAGCTGTTTTTT
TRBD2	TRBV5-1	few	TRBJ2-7	CASSLRTSGNYEQYF	TGCGCCAGCAGCTTGAGGACTAGCGGTAACTACGAGCAGTACTTC
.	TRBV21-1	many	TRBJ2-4	CASSPGQRDIQYF	TGTGCCAGCAGTCCGGGACAGAGGGACATTCAGTACTTC
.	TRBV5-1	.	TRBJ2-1	CASSREFGEQFF	TGCGCCAGCAGTCGGGAGTTCGGTGAGCAGTTCTTC
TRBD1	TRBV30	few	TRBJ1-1	CAWIPGTGGSDTEAFF	TGTGCCTGGATCCCCGGGACAGGGGGCTCCGACACTGAAGCTTTCTTT
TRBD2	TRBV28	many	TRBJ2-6	CASSLSAGSSGANVLTF	TGTGCCAGCAGTTTATCAGCGGGAAGCTCTGGGGCCAACGTCCTGACTTTC
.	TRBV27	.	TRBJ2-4	CASSLKPQGYKNIQYF	TGTGCCAGCAGTTTAAAACCGCAGGGCTACAAAAACATTCAGTACTTC
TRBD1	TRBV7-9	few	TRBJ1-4	CASSPRGQPSNEKLFF	TGTGCCAGCAGCCCACGGGGACAGCCCTCTAATGAAAAACTGTTTTTT
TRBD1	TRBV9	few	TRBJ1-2	CASSVGDRVSRYTF	TGTGCCAGCAGCGTAGGGGACAGGGTTTCGCGCTACACCTTC
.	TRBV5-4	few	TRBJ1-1	CASSSGQPNTEAFF	TGTGCCAGCAGTTCCGGACAGCCGAACACTGAAGCTTTCTTT
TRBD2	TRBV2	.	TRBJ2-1	CASLAGSSYNEQFF	TGTGCCAGTCTAGCGGGGAGCTCCTACAATGAGCAGTTCTTC
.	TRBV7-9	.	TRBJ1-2	CASSLELLTGDGYTF	TGTGCCAGCAGCTTAGAATTATTGACAGGTGACGGCTACACCTTC
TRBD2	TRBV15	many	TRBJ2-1	CATSMGTSSYNEQFF	TGTGCCACCAGCATGGGGACTAGCTCCTACAATGAGCAGTTCTTC
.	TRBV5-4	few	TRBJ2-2	CASSPRDLTNTGELFF	TGTGCCAGCAGCCCAAGGGACTTAACGAACACCGGGGAGCTGTTTTTT
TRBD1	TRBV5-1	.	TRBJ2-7	CASSRDSSEYEQYF	TGCGCCAGCAGCCGGGACAGCAGTGAGTACGAGCAGTACTTC
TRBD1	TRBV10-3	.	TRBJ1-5	CAISEAGTENQPQHF	TGTGCCATCAGTGAGGCCGGGACAGAGAATCAGCCCCAGCATTTT
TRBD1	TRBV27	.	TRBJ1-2	CASSPSTGDGYTF	TGTGCCAGCAGTCCGTCTACAGGGGACGGCTACACCTTC
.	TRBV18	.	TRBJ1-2	CASSPGQGGYGYTF	TGTGCCAGCTCACCGGGCCAGGGCGGCTATGGCTACACCTTC
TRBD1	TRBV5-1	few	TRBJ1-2	CASSSSGTGGGGYTF	TGCGCCAGCAGCTCATCCGGGACAGGGGGCGGTGGCTACACCTTC
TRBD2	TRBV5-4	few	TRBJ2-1	CASSRGTSGDNEQFF	TGTGCCAGCAGCCGAGGGACTAGCGGGGACAATGAGCAGTTCTTC
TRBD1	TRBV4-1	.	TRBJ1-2	CASSQEFAGGNYGYTF	TGCGCCAGCAGCCAAGAGTTTGCAGGGGGGAACTATGGCTACACCTTC
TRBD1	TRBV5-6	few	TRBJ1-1	CASYADRLNTEAFF	TGTGCCAGCTACGCGGACAGGCTGAACACTGAAGCTTTCTTT
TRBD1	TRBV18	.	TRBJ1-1	CASSPQTGAATTPWAFF	TGTGCCAGCTCACCTCAGACAGGGGCCGCAACAACCCCTTGGGCTTTCTTT
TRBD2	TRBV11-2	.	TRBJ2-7	CASSLGTSGLRRGEQYF	TGTGCCAGCAGCTTAGGGACTAGCGGGCTTCGCCGGGGAGAGCAGTACTTC
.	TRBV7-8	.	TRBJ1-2	CASSLDGLWSNYGYTF	TGTGCCAGCAGCTTAGATGGACTTTGGTCTAACTATGGCTACACCTTC
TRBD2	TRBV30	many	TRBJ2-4	CAWSPTSGRNIQYF	TGTGCCTGGAGCCCGACTAGCGGGAGAAACATTCAGTACTTC
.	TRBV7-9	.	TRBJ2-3	CASSLDQRYTDTQYF	TGTGCCAGCAGCTTAGATCAGCGTTACACAGATACGCAGTATTTT
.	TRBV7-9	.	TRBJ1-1	CASSLRGNTEAFF	TGTGCCAGCAGCTTAAGAGGGAACACTGAAGCTTTCTTT
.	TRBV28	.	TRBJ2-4	CASSLRGLIAKNIQYF	TGTGCCAGCAGTTTAAGGGGACTTATCGCCAAAAACATTCAGTACTTC
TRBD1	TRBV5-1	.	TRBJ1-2	CASTDRDYGYTF	TGCGCCAGCACCGACAGGGACTATGGCTACACCTTC
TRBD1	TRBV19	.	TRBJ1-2	CASRRTGTYGYTF	TGTGCCAGTCGTCGGACAGGGACTTATGGCTACACCTTC